The clone carrying this T cell receptor (beta chain) was picked up one time. The antigen remains undetermined. The data originate from a study of T cell responses to AZD1222 COVID-19 vaccine. As for the study in general: Pooled in the analysis were second doses at about 4 or about 12 weeks. Study-level findings and limits: Two AZD1222 doses significantly raised spike-specific TCR breadth and depth over controls. The study identified only five to seven AZD1222 recipients as seropositive at baseline.

The CDR3 runs to 14 residues. V lost 6 bases, J lost 8 bases, and 20 bases lay in between. Per germline, CDR1 SGHTA and CDR2 FQGNSA. Using immunoSEQ multiplex PCR, the repertoire was profiled, and TCRdb retains in-frame clones only, with some absent. The table shows 150,000 or so clones, with over 90% occurring only once. V is TRBV7-2 and J is TRBJ2-7; D uncertain. This receptor was identified in an adult in good health. The sample in question was peripheral blood, obtained on day 0 of AZD1222 vaccination. The CDR3 sequence: CASRAKGSVSKQYF. DNA for the CDR3: TGTGCCAGCAGGGCCAAGGGAAGCGTTAGTAAGCAGTACTTC.